This T cell receptor beta chain was observed in a study of blood T cell repertoires in COVID-19. Across the study: Acute-phase and convalescent COVID-19 samples originated in the United States, Italy and Spain. Nucleic acid was either cDNA or gDNA, and it came from T cells, B-cell-depleted T cells, or PBMCs.

The trim removed 1 base at V and 4 bases at J, leaving 6 bases unmatched. The CDR3 has 16 amino acids. Germline loops: CDR1 SGHRS, CDR2 YFSETQ. Under the authors' procedure: Using reference gene primer amplification, nucleated cell counts were estimated. Assay: immunoSEQ multiplex PCR; the TCRdb copy retains only in-frame clones and omits some. V and J calls and clone size come straight from that table; D and trimming were deduced from the DNA. This sample carries some 250,000 clones, roughly 85% of them seen once, and the ten largest clones take 2.5% to 3.5%. This clonotype was sampled from a woman aged 18-29 years with acute or convalescent COVID-19. Input material: peripheral blood. The rearrangement uses TRBV5-1 and TRBJ2-7; 12 bases match TRBD1. In nucleotides, the CDR3 is TGCGCCAGCAGCTTGCGCCGGGACAGGGGGCCTTACGAGCAGTACTTC. Residues: CASSLRRDRGPYEQYF.